A selection of T cell receptor beta chains follows, all from one sample in a study of OX40 agonist ivuxolimab in advanced cancers. Repertoires were generated with immunoSEQ multiplex PCR, while TCRdb's copy carries only in-frame clones and drops some. The sample lists 35,000 to 40,000 clones; about 89% were seen once. Sequenced material: CD4+ or CD8+ T cells sorted from blood, taken in a trial of the OX40 agonist ivuxolimab. All receptors derive from an adult with an advanced solid tumor such as melanoma, head and neck, liver or kidney cancer. Both conserved end residues are trimmed from each CDR3. D genes are given only for firm matches. Not every row has a clone size; where given, it reads once, few, many or a size class.

- | TRBV4-1 | - | ASSQDRGVSRPQH
- | TRBV29-1 | TRBD1 | SGRTGRWNTEAF
- | TRBV18 | - | ASSPTAGTTYEKLF
- | TRBV5-1 | TRBD2 | ASSLEGREENIQY
once | TRBV6-1 | - | ASSGRGLSEKLF
- | TRBV7-2 | - | ASSFGDEQF
once | TRBV7-5 | - | VNTRRGGDSSYEQY
once | TRBV29-1 | - | SVEAGSRTDTQY
- | TRBV5-4 | - | ASSLAFGGNGYT
- | TRBV6-5 | - | ASSYSKGYSNQPQH
- | TRBV6-1 | - | ASSEDGRNLIEQY
- | TRBV6-1 | - | ASSEGVSRRGYT
once | TRBV7-3 | TRBD1 | ASSQRQGSTDTQY
once | TRBV2 | TRBD1 | ASSADRASGNTIY
- | TRBV10-3 | - | AISESGYGGADSYEQY
- | TRBV20-1 | TRBD1 | SAGQGAEAF
- | TRBV5-1 | TRBD2 | ASSGGTSGKYNEQF
- | TRBV10-1 | TRBD2 | ASSGREASSYNEQF
- | TRBV7-9 | - | ASSPDPTYEQY
- | TRBV11-2 | TRBD2 | ASTRLAGNTGELF
- | TRBV9 | - | AGSVIDGETQY
- | TRBV14 | - | ASSQGAFRWGETQY
- | TRBV5-1 | TRBD2 | ASSLSAGVDETQY
- | TRBV29-1 | TRBD2 | SVVPREDGEQY
- | TRBV9 | - | ASSPGTLGTDTQY
- | TRBV21-1 | - | ASSKRVGVHPSEQY
- | TRBV6-5 | - | ASSNPQTGELF
- | TRBV11-2 | TRBD2 | ASSPGLAGPETQY
- | TRBV18 | - | ASSPIGELRGYNEQF
- | TRBV2 | - | ASSVMFFEELF
- | TRBV6-1 | - | ASSVHEYTGELF
- | TRBV4-1 | TRBD2 | ASSLETSGGAGETQY
- | TRBV6-4 | - | ASSHLSGGRFYEQY
- | TRBV11-2 | TRBD2 | ASSFGLEGEQY
- | TRBV7-3 | - | ASSPTGNTGELF
- | TRBV5-1 | TRBD2 | ASSPGGSGYYEQY
- | TRBV6-5 | TRBD1 | ASSYLGQGSYEQY
- | TRBV4-1 | TRBD1 | ASSLRTGMSYGYT
- | TRBV6-5 | - | ASSRVLGNTIY
few | TRBV5-6 | - | ASSLFREVYSHSPLH
few | TRBV10-3 | TRBD2 | AISESTSGVNNEQF
- | TRBV7-9 | - | ASSEMNTEAF
- | TRBV9 | TRBD1 | ASSETGVSNQPQH
- | TRBV6-1 | TRBD1 | ASSEPGQAHNEQF
- | TRBV6-5 | - | ASSYRRRERGDAF